A single sample gave rise to the 27 T cell receptor beta chains below, sequenced in a study of T cell responses to AZD1222 COVID-19 vaccine. Clones were read by immunoSEQ multiplex PCR, and TCRdb kept only the in-frame ones, dropping some. The data show 120,000 to 150,000 clones, with around nine tenths seen just once and roughly 2.8% held by the top ten. The source material was peripheral blood, sampled on day 0 of MenACWY control vaccination. These receptors came from an adult in good health.

The chain carries TRBV10-3 and TRBJ1-1; D remains ambiguous. This CDR3 has 14 amino acids. V was cut by 3 bases and J by 4 bases, with 12 bases left in between. Germline V CDR1 and CDR2: ENHRY, SYGVKD. CDR3 sequence reads: CAISEVGSRTEAFF. The CDR3 DNA reads TGTGCCATCAGTGAAGTGGGGTCGCGCACTGAAGCTTTCTTT.

V and J are TRBV10-3 and TRBJ2-2; TRBD2 agrees at 8 bases. The germline CDR1 and CDR2 sequences are ENHRY and SYGVKD. This CDR3 is 17 amino acids long. The V gene end was trimmed by 6 bases and the J gene end by 0 bases; junction bases not matched to a gene: 9. The chain's CDR3 is CAISEKTAGANTGELFF. The CDR3 coding sequence is TGTGCCATCAGCGAGAAGACAGCGGGAGCGAACACCGGGGAGCTGTTTTTT.

The chain carries TRBV7-2 and TRBJ2-5, with TRBD2 matching over 8 bases. V gave up 3 bases and J gave up 2 bases; unmatched junction bases: 5. Germline CDR1 reads SGHTA; CDR2 reads FQGNSA. The CDR3 has 15 amino acids. The CDR3 loop is CASSFQLAVQETQYF. The CDR3 DNA reads TGTGCCAGCAGCTTCCAACTAGCGGTACAAGAGACCCAGTACTTC.

The CDR3 sequence: CASSILDTEAFF. CDR3 nucleotides: TGTGCCAGTAGTATCCTGGACACTGAAGCTTTCTTT. J is TRBJ1-1 and V is TRBV19; D is unresolved. This CDR3 comprises 12 residues. The ends were cut back, 3 bases at V and 3 bases at J, with 5 bases in the middle. The germline V gene has CDR1 LNHDA and CDR2 SQIVND (reference sequence).

This clone was observed at least ten times. The V call is TRBV19, the J call TRBJ1-2, with 7 bases identical to TRBD1. The germline CDR1 and CDR2 sequences are LNHDA and SQIVND (reference sequence). This CDR3 spans 13 amino acids. Trimming cost V 7 bases and J 4 bases; bases outside gene matches: 6. The CDR3 nucleotides read TGTGCCAGTACAGGGGGAAGGTTCTATGGCTACACCTTC. Translating gives CASTGGRFYGYTF.

This chain joins TRBV12-3 or TRBV12-4 and TRBJ2-1; 7 positions agree with TRBD1. The ends lost 6 bases at V and 5 bases at J; junction bases unmatched: 4. CDR3 length: 13 amino acids. CDR3 amino acids: CASRWTGNNEQFF. The CDR3 coding sequence is TGTGCCAGCAGGTGGACAGGTAACAATGAGCAGTTCTTC.

The chain links TRBV9 to TRBJ2-7; 7 nucleotides match TRBD1. The CDR3 is made up of 14 amino acids. Germline CDR1 reads SGDLS; CDR2 reads YYNGEE. Unmatched junction bases numbered 2, after V lost 0 bases and J lost 2 bases. CDR3: CASSVGQGPYEQYF. The CDR3, as DNA: TGTGCCAGCAGCGTAGGACAGGGTCCCTACGAGCAGTACTTC.

V is TRBV4-1 and J is TRBJ2-1, with TRBD2 as a possible D gene (6 bases). Germline CDR1 is MGHRA and CDR2 is YSYEKL. CDR3 length equals 16 residues. Trimming removed 0 bases at V and 1 base at J, with 10 bases between. This chain's CDR3 is CASSQEFGGSYNEQFF. The CDR3 DNA sequence: TGCGCCAGCAGCCAAGAATTTGGGGGGTCCTACAATGAGCAGTTCTTC.

The chain is built from TRBV6-2 or TRBV6-3 and TRBJ2-7, with 11 positions matching TRBD2. CDR3 length equals 12 residues. Looked up from germline, CDR1 is MNHEY and CDR2 is SVGEGT. The ends lost 6 bases at V and 6 bases at J; junction bases unmatched: 1. This chain's CDR3 is CASSGLAGEQYF. The CDR3 region has the DNA TGTGCCAGCAGCGGACTAGCGGGCGAGCAGTACTTC.

The V gene is TRBV7-9, the J gene TRBJ1-2; no reliable D call. V lost 5 bases and J lost 2, with 6 bases in between. This CDR3 is 12 amino acids long. Per germline, CDR1 SEHNR and CDR2 FQNEAQ (reference sequence). CDR3 DNA: TGTGCCAGCAGCGGGGAAAACTATGGCTACACCTTC. Translating it yields CASSGENYGYTF.

This clone was recorded a few times. V is TRBV3-1 (or the pseudogene TRBV3-2) and J is TRBJ1-2, with D tentatively TRBD1 (5 bases). This CDR3 has 12 residues. Between the trimmed V and J ends, which lost 8 bases and 8 bases, there was a span of 15 bases. CDR1 LGHDT and CDR2 YNNKEL come from the germline V gene (reference sequence). The CDR3 protein is CASLSGGDGYTF. CDR3 coding DNA: TGTGCCAGCCTCTCCGGAGGGGACGGCTACACCTTC.

This sequence joins TRBV5-1 and TRBJ1-4, with a weak D call TRBD1 (5 bases). There are 15 residues in the CDR3. V dropped 1 base and J dropped 2 bases, with 9 bases sitting between them. Germline values: CDR1 SGHRS, CDR2 YFSETQ. Written as DNA, the CDR3 is TGCGCCAGCAGCTTGCAGGGCCAGACTAATGAAAAACTGTTTTTT. Translation gives CASSLQGQTNEKLFF.

The chain couples TRBV7-2 to TRBJ2-5, with D unclear. CDR1 is SGHTA and CDR2 is FQGNSA in the germline V gene. V lost 2 bases to trimming and J lost 2 bases, with 0 bases between them. The CDR3 spans 11 residues. This CDR3 reads CASSLQETQYF. The CDR3 nucleotides are TGTGCCAGCAGCTTACAAGAGACCCAGTACTTC.

The chain recombines TRBV7-9 with TRBJ2-7; D may be TRBD1 or TRBD2 (6 bases each). The germline CDR1 and CDR2 sequences are SEHNR and FQNEAQ (reference sequence). The CDR3 covers 16 residues. Trimming took off 10 bases at V and 1 base at J, with 23 bases between the two ends. CDR3: CATSEGTGTPSYEQYF. The CDR3 region has the DNA TGTGCCACCTCGGAGGGTACCGGGACACCTTCCTACGAGCAGTACTTC.

The V call is TRBV19, the J call TRBJ2-2, with 11 bases matching TRBD2. V shed 1 base and J 5 bases; nucleotides not matched to a gene: 3. This CDR3 region has 16 residues. Germline-derived CDR1 and CDR2 are LNHDA and SQIVND (reference sequence). CDR3 protein: CASSIGLAGGTGELFF. In DNA, the CDR3 is TGTGCCAGTAGTATAGGGCTAGCGGGAGGAACCGGGGAGCTGTTTTTT.

The chain links TRBV7-9 to TRBJ1-5, with 8 bases fitting TRBD1. Trimming took 6 bases from V and 6 from J; bases not matched to a gene: 7. Germline values: CDR1 SEHNR, CDR2 FQNEAQ (reference sequence). CDR3 length: 14 amino acids. CDR3 amino acids: CASSAGTGVQPQHF. CDR3 DNA: TGTGCCAGCAGTGCCGGGACAGGAGTTCAGCCCCAGCATTTT. Based on the CDR3 plus reference TRBV7-9 and TRBJ1-5, the full variable domain is DTGVSQNPRHKITKRGQNVTFRCDPISEHNRLYWYRQTLGQGPEFLTYFQNEAQLEKSRLLSDRFSAERPKGSFSTLEIQRTEQGDSAMYLCASSAGTGVQPQHFGDGTRLSIL.

The CDR3 region is CAISELDSSYNEQFF. DNA for the CDR3: TGTGCCATCAGTGAGCTCGACAGCTCCTACAATGAGCAGTTCTTC. This chain links TRBV10-3 with TRBJ2-1; a possible D gene is TRBD1 (5 bases). V was pared by 2 bases and J by 0 bases, with 8 bases between. Germline V lookup: CDR1 ENHRY, CDR2 SYGVKD. This CDR3 has 15 residues.

As DNA, the CDR3 is TGCGCCAGCACCCCCACGGCGGGCTCTGGAAACACCATATATTTT. This gives the protein CASTPTAGSGNTIYF. The J gene is TRBJ1-3, the V gene TRBV5-1, with D unresolved. CDR3 length: 15 amino acids. The V gene's germline CDR1 is SGHRS and CDR2 YFSETQ. V was shortened by 6 bases and J by 0 bases, with 13 bases between the two germline ends.

V and J are TRBV14 and TRBJ1-1; D is uncertain. Germline lookup yields CDR1 SGHDN and CDR2 FVKESK. The CDR3 is 13 residues long. The V end lost 0 bases, the J end lost 3 bases, and 5 bases lay between the germline ends. This CDR3 reads CASSQETYTEAFF. The CDR3 bases are TGTGCCAGCAGCCAAGAAACGTACACTGAAGCTTTCTTT. Looking up the rest from reference TRBV14 and TRBJ1-1 gives the full variable domain: EAGVTQFPSHSVIEKGQTVTLRCDPISGHDNLYWYRRVMGKEIKFLLHFVKESKQDESGMPNNRFLAERTGGTYSTLKVQPAELEDSGVYFCASSQETYTEAFFGQGTRLTVV.

J is TRBJ2-7 and V is TRBV12-3 or TRBV12-4, with D possibly being TRBD1 (5 bases). The V end lost 3 bases, the J end lost 4 bases, and 10 bases lay between the germline ends. There are 13 residues in the CDR3. CDR3 sequence (DNA): TGTGCCAGCAGTTTCTCGGCAGGGTACGAGCAGTACTTC. It yields the protein CASSFSAGYEQYF.

The gene calls are TRBV18 and TRBJ1-1, with D possibly TRBD1 on 5 matching bases. Trimming cost V 6 bases and J 8 bases, with 13 bases left between them. Germline CDR1 reads KGHSH; CDR2 reads LQKENI. The length of the CDR3 is 12 residues. The CDR3: CASSPGTSEAFF. The CDR3 DNA reads TGTGCCAGCTCGCCCGGGACGTCCGAAGCTTTCTTT.

The chain uses TRBV5-1 and TRBJ1-2; TRBD1 matches 7 bases. Looked up from germline, CDR1 is SGHRS and CDR2 is YFSETQ. J gave up 3 bases and V 4 bases, and 6 bases lay outside the gene matches. The CDR3 is 14 amino acids. CDR3 amino acids: CASSARDSDYGYTF. The CDR3 region has the DNA TGCGCCAGCAGCGCGCGGGACAGTGACTATGGCTACACCTTC.

V gene TRBV28 combines with J gene TRBJ1-1, with D perhaps matching TRBD1 (5 bases). V lost 7 bases to trimming and J lost 1 base, with 13 bases between them. The CDR3 sequence is 14 residues long. The germline V gene has CDR1 MDHEN and CDR2 SYDVKM. The CDR3 loop is CASTTDSENTEAFF. DNA of the CDR3: TGTGCCAGCACCACAGACAGCGAGAACACTGAAGCTTTCTTT.

This clone was counted only a few times. The chain links TRBV11-1 to TRBJ1-6; D might be TRBD1 (6 bases). The V and J ends lost 5 bases and 9 bases respectively, with 14 bases between them. The V gene's germline CDR1 is SGHAT and CDR2 FQDESV (reference sequence). The CDR3 loop spans 14 amino acids. This chain's CDR3 is CASSVGGNRSPLHF. The DNA for the CDR3 is TGTGCCAGCAGCGTAGGGGGGAATCGTTCACCCCTCCACTTT.

This clone has only a few counts. V gene TRBV12-3 or TRBV12-4 combines with J gene TRBJ1-2; D is unclear. The CDR3 totals 13 residues. Deletions cut 3 bases from V and 2 bases from J, with 7 bases between. The DNA of the CDR3 is TGTGCCAGCAGTTTTCAGGAGAACTATGGCTACACCTTC. It codes for CASSFQENYGYTF.

V and J are TRBV27 and TRBJ1-1; no definite D call. This CDR3 has 15 amino acids. V was trimmed by 7 bases and J by 2 bases, leaving 17 bases between them. The germline gives CDR1 MNHEY, CDR2 SMNVEV (reference sequence). In DNA form, the CDR3 reads TGTGCCAGCACCTTTACAGTCGGGAAAAACACTGAAGCTTTCTTT. This codes for CASTFTVGKNTEAFF.

The chain links TRBV19 to TRBJ2-7; either TRBD1 or TRBD2 may fit D (5 bases each). The germline V and J ends were trimmed by 5 bases and 0 bases, with 8 bases remaining between them. CDR1 is LNHDA, CDR2 SQIVND, per germline (reference sequence). The length of the CDR3 is 13 residues. The CDR3 reads CASSLGTSYEQYF. CDR3 bases: TGTGCCAGTAGTCTTGGGACCTCCTACGAGCAGTACTTC.